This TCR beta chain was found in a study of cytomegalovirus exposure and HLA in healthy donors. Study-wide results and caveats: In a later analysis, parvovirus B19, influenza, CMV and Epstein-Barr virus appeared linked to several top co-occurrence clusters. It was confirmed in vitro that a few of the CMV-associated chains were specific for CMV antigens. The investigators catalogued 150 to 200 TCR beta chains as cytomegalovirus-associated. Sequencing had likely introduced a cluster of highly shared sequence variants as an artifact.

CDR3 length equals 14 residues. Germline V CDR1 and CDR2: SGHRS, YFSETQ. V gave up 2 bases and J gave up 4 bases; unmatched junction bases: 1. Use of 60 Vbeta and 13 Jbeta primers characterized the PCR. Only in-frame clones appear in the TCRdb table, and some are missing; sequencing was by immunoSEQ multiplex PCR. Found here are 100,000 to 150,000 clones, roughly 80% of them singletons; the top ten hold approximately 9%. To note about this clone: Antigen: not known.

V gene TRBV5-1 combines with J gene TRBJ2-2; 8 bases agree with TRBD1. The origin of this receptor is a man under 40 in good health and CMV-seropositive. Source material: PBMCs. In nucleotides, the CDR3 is TGCGCCAGCAGCTTTGGACAGGGCACCGGGGAGCTGTTTTTT. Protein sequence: CASSFGQGTGELFF. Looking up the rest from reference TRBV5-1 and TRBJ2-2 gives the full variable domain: KAGVTQTPRYLIKTRGQQVTLSCSPISGHRSVSWYQQTPGQGLQFLFEYFSETQRNKGNFPGRFSGRQFSNSRSEMNVSTLELGDSALYLCASSFGQGTGELFFGEGSRLTVL.